What follows are 25 T cell receptor beta chains derived from one specimen sequenced in a study of CD8 T cells in Susac syndrome. Random-hexamer reverse transcription was applied to roughly 0.5 to 1 ug RNA. TCRdb reanalysed the immunoSEQ multiplex PCR reads using MiXCR and keeps one entry per CDR3 protein. The sample shows around 150,000 distinct CDR3 sequences, roughly 94% of them seen only once. The sample taken for sequencing was CD4+ T cells from PBMCs. These receptors originate from a human donor with multiple sclerosis.

This chain links TRBV4-3 with TRBJ1-1, with TRBD1 as a possible D gene (5 bases). From germline, CDR1 is LGHNA and CDR2 YSLEER. The CDR3 totals 11 residues. V lost 3 bases and J 11 bases, leaving 10 bases between the germline ends. CDR3 coding DNA: TGCGCCAGCAGCCACGAAGGGGTGGCTTTCTTT. Protein: CASSHEGVAFF.

The rearrangement uses TRBV7-9 and TRBJ1-1; D gene ambiguous. Germline V gene sequence: CDR1 SEHNR, CDR2 FQNEAQ (reference sequence). This CDR3 contains 14 residues. The V end lost 3 bases, the J end lost 6 bases, and 14 bases lay between the germline ends. For the CDR3, the DNA is TGTGCCAGCAGCTTTCTAGGTGCGTCGGCTGAAGCTTTCTTT. Its translation: CASSFLGASAEAFF.

This chain connects TRBV6-2 or TRBV6-3 to TRBJ2-3; D gene unclear. V was pared by 5 bases and J by 0 bases, with 9 bases between. The CDR3 totals 14 residues. CDR1 and CDR2 from the germline V gene are MNHEY and SVGEGT. CDR3 DNA: TGTGCCAGCAGTCCACCCCCGAGCACAGATACGCAGTATTTT. Encoded protein: CASSPPPSTDTQYF.

CDR3 coding DNA: TGCGCCAGCAGCTTGCAGGTTACCTACAATGAGCAGTTCTTC. It codes for CASSLQVTYNEQFF. The chain combines TRBV5-1 with TRBJ2-1; no clear D gene. Germline assignment: CDR1 SGHRS and CDR2 YFSETQ. V was trimmed by 1 base and J by 2 bases, leaving 7 bases between them. CDR3 length: 14 amino acids.

The DNA of the CDR3 is TGCAGCGTTGCGGCAGCCCCTAACCCCTACGAGCAGTACTTC. Translation gives CSVAAAPNPYEQYF. The chain employs TRBV29-1 and TRBJ2-7; D call uncertain. Germline V gene data show CDR1 as SQVTM and CDR2 as ANQGSEA. The V and J ends lost 4 bases and 2 bases respectively, with 15 bases between them. The CDR3 length is 14 residues.

The rearrangement uses TRBV30 and TRBJ2-3; D is possibly TRBD2 (6 bases). V was pared by 3 bases and J by 3 bases, with 16 bases between. Germline lookup yields CDR1 GTSNPN and CDR2 SVGIG (reference sequence). CDR3 length: 15 residues. CDR3 sequence (DNA): TGTGCCTGGAGCCGATCGGAGGGCCGGACAGATACGCAGTATTTT. Amino acid sequence: CAWSRSEGRTDTQYF.

V gene TRBV15 combines with J gene TRBJ1-2; no clear D gene. The V gene's germline CDR1 is LNHNV and CDR2 YYDKDF (reference sequence). This CDR3 spans 13 amino acids. V was trimmed by 0 bases and J by 8 bases, leaving 10 bases between them. CDR3 region: CATSRDLGEGYTF. CDR3 in DNA: TGTGCCACCAGCAGAGATCTAGGCGAAGGCTACACCTTC.

The V call is TRBV4-3, the J call TRBJ2-5; either TRBD1 or TRBD2 may fit D (5 bases each). The CDR3 runs 15 residues. Between the trimmed V and J ends, which lost 4 bases and 1 base, there was a span of 13 bases. The germline CDR1 and CDR2 sequences are LGHNA and YSLEER. Here the CDR3 reads CASSRFGTAQETQYF. CDR3 bases: TGCGCCAGCAGCCGGTTTGGGACGGCCCAAGAGACCCAGTACTTC.

This sequence joins TRBV9 and TRBJ2-1; TRBD2 matches at 7 bases. With 4 bases clipped from V and 4 bases from J, the junction kept 5 bases outside the gene matches. The length of the CDR3 is 14 residues. Per germline, CDR1 SGDLS and CDR2 YYNGEE. In DNA form, the CDR3 reads TGTGCCAGCAGCCCCGGGGAGGGGTACAATGAGCAGTTCTTC. It translates to CASSPGEGYNEQFF.

V usage is TRBV7-2 and J usage is TRBJ2-7; 7 bases fit TRBD2. The CDR3 consists of 14 residues. Unmatched junction bases numbered 8, after V lost 2 bases and J lost 7 bases. Germline CDR1 SGHTA, CDR2 FQGNSA. CDR3 in amino acids: CASSLTGPGGEQYF. CDR3 DNA sequence: TGTGCCAGCAGCTTAACGGGGCCGGGGGGTGAGCAGTACTTC.

The chain is built from TRBV11-2 and TRBJ2-5; tentatively, D is TRBD1 or TRBD2 (5 bases each). The CDR3 runs to 20 residues. With 6 bases removed from V and 0 bases from J, the gap between germline ends came to 29 bases. Germline V gene data show CDR1 as SGHAT and CDR2 as FQNNGV. CDR3 in amino acids: CASRFGSWGTGARYQETQYF. The CDR3 DNA reads as TGTGCCAGCAGATTTGGTTCGTGGGGGACCGGCGCCCGGTACCAAGAGACCCAGTACTTC.

The rearrangement joins TRBV5-1 to TRBJ2-3, with D unclear. The CDR3 spans 15 residues. CDR1 is SGHRS and CDR2 is YFSETQ in the germline V gene. V gave up 6 bases and J gave up 0 bases, with 14 bases separating them. As DNA, the CDR3 is TGCGCCAGCATCCGTGGGATGCAGAGCACAGATACGCAGTATTTT. It translates to CASIRGMQSTDTQYF. The full variable domain, completed using reference TRBV5-1 and TRBJ2-3, is KAGVTQTPRYLIKTRGQQVTLSCSPISGHRSVSWYQQTPGQGLQFLFEYFSETQRNKGNFPGRFSGRQFSNSRSEMNVSTLELGDSALYLCASIRGMQSTDTQYFGPGTRLTVL.

The chain employs TRBV5-6 and TRBJ1-4; D possibly corresponds to TRBD1 (6 bases). V lost 0 bases and J lost 5, with 11 bases in between. Germline V gene data show CDR1 as SGHDT and CDR2 as YYEEEE. This CDR3 contains 15 residues. CDR3 in DNA: TGTGCCAGCAGCTTGGGTGGCGGGGGCAATGAAAAACTGTTTTTT. As protein: CASSLGGGGNEKLFF.

The genes are TRBV20-1 and TRBJ1-5; D is undetermined. The V end lost 3 bases, the J end lost 5 bases, and 14 bases lay between the germline ends. The germline V gene encodes CDR1 DFQATT and CDR2 SNEGSKA (reference sequence). The CDR3 contains 14 residues. CDR3 DNA: TGCAGTGCTAGCCGGGCCGACGTCGATCAGCCCCAGCATTTT. Translating it yields CSASRADVDQPQHF.

V usage is TRBV30 and J usage is TRBJ2-3; D possibly matches TRBD1 or TRBD2 (6 bases each). Germline V gene lookup returns CDR1 GTSNPN and CDR2 SVGIG (reference sequence). The CDR3 is 13 amino acids. V was clipped by 0 bases and J by 4 bases, with 8 bases between them. CDR3 DNA: TGTGCCTGGAGTGTGGGGGGCGCAGATACGCAGTATTTT. The encoded protein is CAWSVGGADTQYF. The full variable domain, in which reference TRBV30 and TRBJ2-3 provide the parts outside the CDR3, is SQTIHQWPATLVQPVGSPLSLECTVEGTSNPNLYWYRQAAGRGLQLLFYSVGIGQISSEVPQNLSASRPQDRQFILSSKKLLLSDSGFYLCAWSVGGADTQYFGPGTRLTVL.

This clonotype occurred once. The chain carries TRBV10-2 and TRBJ2-5; possibly TRBD1 for D (6 bases). Germline V CDR1 and CDR2: WSHSY, SAAADI. The V gene lost 6 bases and the J gene lost 2 bases, with 13 bases spanning the gap. The CDR3 extends over 14 amino acids. CDR3 coding DNA: TGCGCCAGCAGGAGGACAGTTCAGCAAGAGACCCAGTACTTC. Amino acids: CASRRTVQQETQYF.

V usage is TRBV23-1 and J usage is TRBJ2-1, with TRBD2 matching 10 bases. TRBV23-1 is identified as an open reading frame with a role that is uncertain. J gave up 6 bases and V 2 bases, and 10 bases lay outside the gene matches. The CDR3 totals 17 residues. The CDR3 reads CASSQGVAGGAGNEQFF. Here the CDR3 DNA reads TGCGCCAGCAGTCAAGGGGTAGCGGGAGGAGCTGGCAATGAGCAGTTCTTC.

CDR3 nucleotides: TGCAGCGTTGATGGGACAGGGAGCTATGGCTACACCTTC. Its protein product is CSVDGTGSYGYTF. The chain combines TRBV29-1 with TRBJ1-2; 9 nucleotides align to TRBD1. V lost 3 bases, J lost 4 bases, and 3 bases stayed unmatched. Germline CDR1 is SQVTM and CDR2 is ANQGSEA. CDR3 size: 13 residues. Together with reference TRBV29-1 and TRBJ1-2, the CDR3 gives the full variable domain: SAVISQKPSRDICQRGTSLTIQCQVDSQVTMMFWYRQQPGQSLTLIATANQGSEATYESGFVIDKFPISRPNLTFSTLTVSNMSPEDSSIYLCSVDGTGSYGYTFGSGTRLTVV.

In this sample, this clonotype turned up once. This chain links TRBV6-1 with TRBJ2-2, with 9 bases aligning to TRBD2. Germline CDR1 and CDR2: MNHNS and SASEGT. CDR3 length equals 17 residues. The J segment lost 1 base and the V segment lost 8 bases, leaving 11 bases of the junction unmatched. CDR3 in DNA: TGTGCCAGCGCCGCTCTAGCGGGAAACAGGAACACCGGGGAGCTGTTTTTT. Translation gives CASAALAGNRNTGELFF.

V and J are TRBV4-1 and TRBJ2-6; D remains ambiguous. The CDR3 spans 15 residues. With 1 base removed from V and 1 base from J, the gap between germline ends came to 5 bases. Germline V gives CDR1 MGHRA, CDR2 YSYEKL. CDR3 amino acids: CASSQVQSGANVLTF. Here the CDR3 DNA reads TGCGCCAGCAGCCAAGTACAGTCTGGGGCCAACGTCCTGACTTTC.

This rearrangement joins TRBV28 to TRBJ1-5; D call uncertain. Germline CDR1 reads MDHEN; CDR2 reads SYDVKM. The CDR3 spans 15 residues. Trimming stripped 1 base from V and 1 base from J, with 8 bases between. CDR3 DNA: TGTGCCAGCAGTTTATTGATAGCGAGCAATCAGCCCCAGCATTTT. This sequence encodes CASSLLIASNQPQHF.

The chain combines TRBV7-9 with TRBJ1-2, with D hard to call. CDR3 length: 13 amino acids. Germline CDR1 SEHNR, CDR2 FQNEAQ (reference sequence). V was cut by 2 bases and J by 6 bases, with 10 bases left in between. CDR3 sequence (DNA): TGTGCCAGCAGCTTATCGTTTGGCGATGGCTACACCTTC. Translating gives CASSLSFGDGYTF.

This chain joins TRBV19 and TRBJ1-5, with TRBD1 identical over 9 bases. This CDR3 is built from 17 residues. Trimming at V came to 4 bases and at J to 2 bases, leaving 9 bases not matched to a gene. Per germline, CDR1 LNHDA and CDR2 SQIVND (reference sequence). The CDR3 sequence: CASSTGQGRTGNQPQHF. Written as DNA, the CDR3 is TGTGCCAGTAGTACGGGACAGGGCCGGACGGGCAATCAGCCCCAGCATTTT. Full variable domain (outside the CDR3, taken from reference TRBV19 and TRBJ1-5): DGGITQSPKYLFRKEGQNVTLSCEQNLNHDAMYWYRQDPGQGLRLIYYSQIVNDFQKGDIAEGYSVSREKKESFPLTVTSAQKNPTAFYLCASSTGQGRTGNQPQHFGDGTRLSIL.

The CDR3 region is CASSQTGETEAFF. Written as DNA, the CDR3 is TGTGCCAGCAGCCAGACGGGGGAGACTGAAGCTTTCTTT. The chain recombines TRBV3-1 with TRBJ1-1; TRBD1 is a possible D gene (5 bases). The CDR3 has 13 residues. The V end was cut by 3 bases, the J end by 5 bases, with 10 bases between. From germline, CDR1 is LGHDT and CDR2 YNNKEL (reference sequence).

The chain carries TRBV20-1 and TRBJ2-7; 10 bases are shared with TRBD2. Germline CDR1 and CDR2: DFQATT and SNEGSKA (reference sequence). After removal of 2 bases from V and 0 bases from J, the junction contained 1 base not matched to a gene. This CDR3 contains 14 residues. CDR3 protein: CSARPSGSSYEQYF. Here the CDR3 DNA reads TGCAGTGCTAGACCTAGCGGGAGCTCCTACGAGCAGTACTTC.